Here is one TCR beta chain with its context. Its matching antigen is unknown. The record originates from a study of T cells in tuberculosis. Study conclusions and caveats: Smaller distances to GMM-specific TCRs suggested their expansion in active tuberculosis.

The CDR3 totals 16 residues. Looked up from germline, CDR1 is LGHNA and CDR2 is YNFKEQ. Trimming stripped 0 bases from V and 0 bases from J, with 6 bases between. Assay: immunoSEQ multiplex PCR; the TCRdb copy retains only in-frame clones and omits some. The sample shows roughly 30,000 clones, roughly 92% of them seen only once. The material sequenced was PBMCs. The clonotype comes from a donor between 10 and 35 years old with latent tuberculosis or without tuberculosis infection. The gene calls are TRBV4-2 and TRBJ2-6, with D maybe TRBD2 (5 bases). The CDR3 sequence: CASSQERDSGANVLTF. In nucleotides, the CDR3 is TGTGCCAGCAGCCAAGAGAGGGACTCTGGGGCCAACGTCCTGACTTTC.